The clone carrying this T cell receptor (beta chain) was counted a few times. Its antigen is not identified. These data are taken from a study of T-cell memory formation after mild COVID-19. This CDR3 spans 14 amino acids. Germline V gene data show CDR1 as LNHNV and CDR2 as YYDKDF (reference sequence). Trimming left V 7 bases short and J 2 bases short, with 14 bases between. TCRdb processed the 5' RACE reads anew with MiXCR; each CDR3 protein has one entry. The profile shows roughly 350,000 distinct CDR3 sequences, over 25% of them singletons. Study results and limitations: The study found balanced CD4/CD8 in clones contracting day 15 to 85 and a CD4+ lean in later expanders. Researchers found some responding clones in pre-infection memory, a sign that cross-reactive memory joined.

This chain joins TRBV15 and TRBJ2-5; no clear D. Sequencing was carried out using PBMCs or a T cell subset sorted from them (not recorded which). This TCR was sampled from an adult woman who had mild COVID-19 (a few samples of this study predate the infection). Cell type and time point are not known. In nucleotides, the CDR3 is TGTGCCACCAACGCACGATTCGGGCAAGAGACCCAGTACTTC. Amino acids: CATNARFGQETQYF.